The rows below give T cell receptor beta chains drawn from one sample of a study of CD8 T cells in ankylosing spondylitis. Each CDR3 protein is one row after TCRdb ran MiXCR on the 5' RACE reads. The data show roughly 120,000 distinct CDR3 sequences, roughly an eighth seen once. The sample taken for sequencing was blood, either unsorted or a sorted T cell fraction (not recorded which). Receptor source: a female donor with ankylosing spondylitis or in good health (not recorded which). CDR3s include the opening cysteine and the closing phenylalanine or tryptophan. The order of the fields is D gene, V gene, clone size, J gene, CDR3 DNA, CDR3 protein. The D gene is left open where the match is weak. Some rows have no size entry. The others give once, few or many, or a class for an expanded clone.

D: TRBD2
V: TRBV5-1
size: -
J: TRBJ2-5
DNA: TGCGCCAGCAGCTTGACTAGCGGGGGGGCTTATAAAGAGACCCAGTACTTC
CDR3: CASSLTSGGAYKETQYF

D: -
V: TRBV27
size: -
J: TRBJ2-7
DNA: TGTGCCAGCAGTTTAATTTTTCCTAGCAAAACCGAGCAGTACTTC
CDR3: CASSLIFPSKTEQYF

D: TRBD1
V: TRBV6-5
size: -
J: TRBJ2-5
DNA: TGTGCCAGCAGTTACTCGTGGGACAGTGGGGAGACCCAGTACTTC
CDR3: CASSYSWDSGETQYF

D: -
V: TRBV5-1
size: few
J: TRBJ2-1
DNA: TGCGCCAGCAGCTTGGGTGGGGGGTATGAGCAGTTCTTC
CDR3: CASSLGGGYEQFF

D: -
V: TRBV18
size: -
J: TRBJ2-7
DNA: TGTGCCAGCTCACCGACGAGTACCTACGAGCAGTACTTC
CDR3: CASSPTSTYEQYF

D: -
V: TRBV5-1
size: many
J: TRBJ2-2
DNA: TGCGCCAGCAGCCAAAGGCAGGGTAGCACCGGGGAGCTGTTTTTT
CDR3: CASSQRQGSTGELFF

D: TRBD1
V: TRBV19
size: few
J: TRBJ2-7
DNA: TGTGCCAGTAGTACAGCGGACAGGAGCTCCTACGAGCAGTACTTC
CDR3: CASSTADRSSYEQYF

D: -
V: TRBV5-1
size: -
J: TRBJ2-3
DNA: TGCGCCAGCAGCATAGACAGACTAGCAGATACGCAGTATTTT
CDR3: CASSIDRLADTQYF

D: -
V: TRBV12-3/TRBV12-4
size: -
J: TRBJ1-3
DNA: TGTGCCAGCAGTTTATTTTCTGGAAACACCATATATTTT
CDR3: CASSLFSGNTIYF

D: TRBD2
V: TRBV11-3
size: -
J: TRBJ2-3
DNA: TGTGCCAGCAGCCAGGGACTAGCGGGAGGGCCCACAGATACGCAGTATTTT
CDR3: CASSQGLAGGPTDTQYF

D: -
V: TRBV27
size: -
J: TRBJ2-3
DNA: TGTGCCAGCAGTTTCTCCGGGATTGCTAGCACAGATACGCAGTATTTT
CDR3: CASSFSGIASTDTQYF

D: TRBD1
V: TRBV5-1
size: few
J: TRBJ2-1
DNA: TGCGCCAGCAGCTTGAAGGGGGCGGTCAATGAGCAGTTCTTC
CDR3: CASSLKGAVNEQFF

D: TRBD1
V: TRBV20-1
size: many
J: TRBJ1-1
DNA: TGCAGTGCTAGCCACCCAGGACAGGGGAACACTGAAGCTTTCTTT
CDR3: CSASHPGQGNTEAFF

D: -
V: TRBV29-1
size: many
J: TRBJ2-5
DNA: TGCAGCGTTGACGGGGGTTTGTTAAGAGAGACCCAGTACTTC
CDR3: CSVDGGLLRETQYF

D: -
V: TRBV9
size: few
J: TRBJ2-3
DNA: TGTGCCAGCAGCGTAGAACATAATACGCAGTATTTT
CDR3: CASSVEHNTQYF

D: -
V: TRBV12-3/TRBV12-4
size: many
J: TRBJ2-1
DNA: TGTGCCAACTCTTGGGGGACTGTGAGCTCCTACAATGAGCAGTTCTTC
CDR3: CANSWGTVSSYNEQFF

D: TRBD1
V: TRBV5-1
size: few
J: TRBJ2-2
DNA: TGCGCCAGCAAGGACAGGGTCACCGGGGAGCTGTTTTTT
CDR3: CASKDRVTGELFF

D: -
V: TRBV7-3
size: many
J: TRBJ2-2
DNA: TGTGCCAGCAGCCCTAGCGTCAGTACCGGGGAGCTGTTTTTT
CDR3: CASSPSVSTGELFF

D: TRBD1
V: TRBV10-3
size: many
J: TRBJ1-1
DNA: TGTGCCATCAGTGAGGCGGACAGGCTGAACACTGAAGCTTTCTTT
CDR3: CAISEADRLNTEAFF

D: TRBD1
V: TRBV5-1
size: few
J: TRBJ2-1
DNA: TGCGCCAGCAGCTGGACAGGGAATGAGCAGTTCTTC
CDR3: CASSWTGNEQFF

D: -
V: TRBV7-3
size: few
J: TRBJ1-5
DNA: TGTGCCAGCAGCTTGGGTCTCCCGGATAATAGCAATCAGCCCCAGCATTTT
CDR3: CASSLGLPDNSNQPQHF

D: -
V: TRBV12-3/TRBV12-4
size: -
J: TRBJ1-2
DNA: TGTGCCAGCAGTTTCTTTATAGGTCCGGACTACACCTTC
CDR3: CASSFFIGPDYTF

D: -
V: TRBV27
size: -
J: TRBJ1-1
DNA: TGTGCCAGCAGTTTATCGGCGGGGCTGAACACTGAAGCTTTCTTT
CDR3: CASSLSAGLNTEAFF

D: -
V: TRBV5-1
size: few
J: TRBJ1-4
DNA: TGCGCCAGCAGCTTGGGGAGCGGGGCAACTAATGAAAAACTGTTTTTT
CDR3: CASSLGSGATNEKLFF

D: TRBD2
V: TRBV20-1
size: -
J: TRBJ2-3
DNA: TGCAGTGCTTCGACGGCCGGGGGGACAGATACGCAGTATTTT
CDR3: CSASTAGGTDTQYF

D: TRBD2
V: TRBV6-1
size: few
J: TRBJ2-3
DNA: TGTGCCAGCAACGGCCGGGACTATTCTGATACGCAGTATTTT
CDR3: CASNGRDYSDTQYF

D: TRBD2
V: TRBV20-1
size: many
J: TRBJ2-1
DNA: TGCAGTGCTAGAGATCCTAGCGGAAACAATGAGCAGTTCTTC
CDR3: CSARDPSGNNEQFF

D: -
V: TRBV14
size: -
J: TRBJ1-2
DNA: TGTGCCAGCAGCCAAGCGTACGAATATGGCTACACCTTC
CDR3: CASSQAYEYGYTF

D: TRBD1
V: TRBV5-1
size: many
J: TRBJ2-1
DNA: TGCGCCAGCAGCCCGGGACAGGTATACAATGAGCAGTTCTTC
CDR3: CASSPGQVYNEQFF

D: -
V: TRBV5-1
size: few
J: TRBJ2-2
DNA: TGCGCCAGCAGCTCCAAACTAGCTTCCGGGGAGCTGTTTTTT
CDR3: CASSSKLASGELFF

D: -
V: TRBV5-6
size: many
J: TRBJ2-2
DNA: TGTGCCAGCAGCTCCACCCAGACAGTAAACACCGGGGAGCTGTTTTTT
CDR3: CASSSTQTVNTGELFF

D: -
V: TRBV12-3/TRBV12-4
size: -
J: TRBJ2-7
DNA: TGTGCCAGCCGTTCGGCGCGGGAGCAGTACTTC
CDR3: CASRSAREQYF

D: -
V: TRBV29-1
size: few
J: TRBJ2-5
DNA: TGCAGCGTTTCACAGGGGAGGCAAGAGACCCAGTACTTC
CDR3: CSVSQGRQETQYF

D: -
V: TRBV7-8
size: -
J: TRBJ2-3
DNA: TGTGCCAGCAGCCTAAAGCGTGTCGGCACAGATACGCAGTATTTT
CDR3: CASSLKRVGTDTQYF

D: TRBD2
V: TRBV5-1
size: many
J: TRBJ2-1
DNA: TGCGCCACCACTAGCGGGGGGGCATTCGATGAGCAGTTCTTC
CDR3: CATTSGGAFDEQFF

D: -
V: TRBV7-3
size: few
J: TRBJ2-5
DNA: TGTGCCAGCAGCCTAAAGGCCCGGGGTGGTGAGGAGACCCAGTACTTC
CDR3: CASSLKARGGEETQYF

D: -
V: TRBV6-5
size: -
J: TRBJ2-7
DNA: TGTGCCAGCAGTTACTCGATAGGGGGAGGGGGTGAGCAGTACTTC
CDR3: CASSYSIGGGGEQYF

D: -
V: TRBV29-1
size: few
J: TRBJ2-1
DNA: TGCAGCGTGGGATCCGGGACGGGTGAGCAGTTCTTC
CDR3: CSVGSGTGEQFF

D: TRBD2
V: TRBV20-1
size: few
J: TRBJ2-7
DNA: TGCAGTGCTAGACCCGGGACTAGCGGGAGCATCCCGTCCTACGAGCAGTACTTC
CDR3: CSARPGTSGSIPSYEQYF

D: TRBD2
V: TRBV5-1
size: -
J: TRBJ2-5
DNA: TGCGCCAGCAGCCCCGGGACTAGCGGTTCTTACCAAGAGACCCAGTACTTC
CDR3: CASSPGTSGSYQETQYF

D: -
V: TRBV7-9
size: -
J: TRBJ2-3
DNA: TGTGCCAGCAGCTTAGGTGCGGGCGCGAGTGTCCCAGATACGCAGTATTTT
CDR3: CASSLGAGASVPDTQYF

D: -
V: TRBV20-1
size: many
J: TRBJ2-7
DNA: TGCAGTGCAATCCCGTTGGGGGAGCCGAAGTACGAGCAGTACTTC
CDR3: CSAIPLGEPKYEQYF

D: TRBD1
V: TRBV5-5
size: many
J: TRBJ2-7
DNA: TGTGCCAGCACCGTCCAGGGTACAGGGGGGTACGCCTACGAGCAGTACTTC
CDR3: CASTVQGTGGYAYEQYF

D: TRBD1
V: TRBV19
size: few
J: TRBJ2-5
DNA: TGTGCCAGTAGTGGCGCCGGGACAGGGGAAGAGACCCAGTACTTC
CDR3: CASSGAGTGEETQYF

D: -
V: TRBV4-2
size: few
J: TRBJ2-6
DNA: TGTGCCAGCAGCCCCCTGAGTTCGGGGCTAGCGTTTCACGGTGGGGCCAACGTCCTGACTTTC
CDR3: CASSPLSSGLAFHGGANVLTF

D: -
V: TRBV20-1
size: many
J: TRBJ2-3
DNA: TGCAGTGCTAGACAAGGGCGCAGTATAGGAGATACGCAGTATTTT
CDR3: CSARQGRSIGDTQYF

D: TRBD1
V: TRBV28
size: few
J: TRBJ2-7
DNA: TGTGCCAGCACGCCGGGACAGATTAACTCCTACGAGCAGTACTTC
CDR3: CASTPGQINSYEQYF

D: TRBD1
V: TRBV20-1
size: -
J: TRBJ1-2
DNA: TGCAGTGCTTTAGGGACAGGGCGTGATGGCTACACCTTC
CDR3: CSALGTGRDGYTF

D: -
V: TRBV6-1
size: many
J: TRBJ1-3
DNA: TGTGCCAGCAGGGCCCCCGGCGGAAACACCATATATTTT
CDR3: CASRAPGGNTIYF

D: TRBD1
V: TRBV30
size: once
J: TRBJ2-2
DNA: TGTGCCTGGAGTCCACGACAGGGCGCCGGGGAGCTGTTTTTT
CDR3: CAWSPRQGAGELFF

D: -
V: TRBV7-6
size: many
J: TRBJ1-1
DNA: TGTGCCAGCAGCCCAATCCCCAACACTGAAGCTTTCTTT
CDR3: CASSPIPNTEAFF

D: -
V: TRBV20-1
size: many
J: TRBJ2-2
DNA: TGCAGTGCGATTCGGGGGGCCACCGGGGAGCTGTTTTTT
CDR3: CSAIRGATGELFF